This TCR beta chain was documented in a study of T cell responses to AZD1222 COVID-19 vaccine. Study results and caveats: Spike-specific TCR breadth and depth rose after two AZD1222 doses.

A word on this clone: The antigen is not known.

The repertoire was sequenced with immunoSEQ multiplex PCR; TCRdb's copy has only in-frame clones and lacks some. The sample carries 90,000 to 120,000 clones, 85% to 90% recorded once. This TCR was recovered from an adult in good health. This specimen consisted of peripheral blood, obtained on day 0 of AZD1222 vaccination.

CDR3 bases: TGCGCCAGCAATCAGCGGGAGGGCCAAAATGAGCAGTTCTTC. This codes for CASNQREGQNEQFF. The chain recombines TRBV5-1 with TRBJ2-1; 10 nucleotides align to TRBD2. Trimming cost V 6 bases and J 7 bases; bases outside gene matches: 7. Germline values: CDR1 SGHRS, CDR2 YFSETQ. This CDR3 contains 14 residues.